This TCR beta chain was captured in a study of low-dose radiotherapy and immunotherapy resistance in tumors. Study summary: Each fraction for Cohort 1 was 0.5 Gy, given every 2 weeks, and the total came to 6.5 Gy. First-strand cDNA used TRAV- and TRBV-specific primers, covering alpha and beta chains. Treatment consisted of nivolumab 240 mg every two weeks and ipilimumab 1 mg/kg every six weeks, given intravenously to patients.

This sample's time point: before trial treatment. Eligibility criteria specified advanced solid malignancies devoid of tumor-infiltrating lymphocytes. There are 14 residues in the CDR3. Germline V gives CDR1 MNHGY, CDR2 SAAAGT. The V and J ends lost 6 bases and 0 bases respectively, with 12 bases between them. The authors amplified TCRs for about 20 PCR cycles with a constant-region primer and a V-primer adapter. TCRdb re-analysed the reads in MiXCR, keeping a single row per CDR3 protein. The sample holds fewer than 60,000 distinct CDR3 sequences; approximately 12% are singletons and the top ten take roughly 6.2%.

The clonotype originates from a female donor with ovarian cancer. The sequences come from PBMCs, collected before treatment. This sequence joins TRBV6-8 and TRBJ2-7; no definite D call. The CDR3 DNA sequence: TGTGCCAGCAGAAATACACGAACCTCCTACGAGCAGTACTTC. Its translation is CASRNTRTSYEQYF.